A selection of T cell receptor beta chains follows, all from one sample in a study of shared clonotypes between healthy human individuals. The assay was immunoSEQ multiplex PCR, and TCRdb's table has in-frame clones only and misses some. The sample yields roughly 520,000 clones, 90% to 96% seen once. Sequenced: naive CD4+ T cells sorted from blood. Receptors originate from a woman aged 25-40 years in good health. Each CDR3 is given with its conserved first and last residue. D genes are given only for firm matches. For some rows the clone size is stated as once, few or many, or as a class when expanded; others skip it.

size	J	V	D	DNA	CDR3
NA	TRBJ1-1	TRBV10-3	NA	TGTGCCACCCTAGACAGAGATAAGACGAACACTGAAGCTTTCTTT	CATLDRDKTNTEAFF
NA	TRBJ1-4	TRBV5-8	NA	TGTGCCAGCAGCTTGTTAAATACAGCAAGAGCAGAAAAACTGTTTTTT	CASSLLNTARAEKLFF
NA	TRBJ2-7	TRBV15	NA	TGTGCCACCAGCAGAGATTTCTCCTTGAGCTCCTACGAGCAGTACTTC	CATSRDFSLSSYEQYF
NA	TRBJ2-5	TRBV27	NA	TGTGCCAGCAGTTTTTTGGGGGTGTCCGGGGAGACCCAGTACTTC	CASSFLGVSGETQYF
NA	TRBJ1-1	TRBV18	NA	TGTGCCAGCTCACCAGAGGGGTGGACTGAAGCTTTCTTT	CASSPEGWTEAFF
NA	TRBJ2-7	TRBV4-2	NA	TGTGCCAGCAGCGACCGGAACTCCTACGAGCAGTACTTC	CASSDRNSYEQYF
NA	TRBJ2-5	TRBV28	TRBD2	TGTGCCAGCAGTGGGGAGGGACTAGCGGGAGTTGGGCAGTACTTC	CASSGEGLAGVGQYF
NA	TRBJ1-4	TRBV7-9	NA	TGTGCCAGCAGCTTTTTACAGGGAGGCGAAAAACTGTTTTTT	CASSFLQGGEKLFF
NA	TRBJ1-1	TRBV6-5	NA	TGTGCCAGCAGTCGTAGTAGGGCCACTGAAGCTTTCTTT	CASSRSRATEAFF
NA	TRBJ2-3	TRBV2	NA	TGTGCCAGCAGTGATGGCCGGAATACGCAGTATTTT	CASSDGRNTQYF
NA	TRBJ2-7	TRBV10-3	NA	TGTGCCATCAGTGATTCGCGGGGGCCCTACGAGCAGTACTTC	CAISDSRGPYEQYF
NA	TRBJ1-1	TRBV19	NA	TGTGCCAGTAGTATAAATAGCGGACGATACACCATGAACACTGAAGCTTTCTTT	CASSINSGRYTMNTEAFF
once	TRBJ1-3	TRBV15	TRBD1	TGTGCCACCAGCTCCCGAGGCCCCGAACAGGGGCCAATCTCTGGAAACACCATATATTTT	CATSSRGPEQGPISGNTIYF
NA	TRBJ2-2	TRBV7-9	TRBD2	TGTGCCCCAGGGAGGGAGGCCGCCGGGGAGCTGTTTTTT	CAPGREAAGELFF
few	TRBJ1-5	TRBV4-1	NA	TGCGCCAGCAGTCGGTTATTTAGCAATCAGCCCCAGCATTTT	CASSRLFSNQPQHF
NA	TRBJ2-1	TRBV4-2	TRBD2	TGTGCCAGCAGCGCCGTGACTAGCGGGAGCAATGAGCAGTTCTTC	CASSAVTSGSNEQFF
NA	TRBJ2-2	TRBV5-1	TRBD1	TGCGCCAGCAGCCTAAGACCAGGGGGCGCCGGGGAGCTGTTTTTT	CASSLRPGGAGELFF
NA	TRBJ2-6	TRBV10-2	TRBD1	TGCGCCAGCACCCGAGACAGGGGGGTATCTGGGGCCAACGTCCTGACTTTC	CASTRDRGVSGANVLTF
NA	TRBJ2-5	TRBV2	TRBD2	TGTGCCAGCATGGGACTAGCGGATACCGAGTACTTC	CASMGLADTEYF
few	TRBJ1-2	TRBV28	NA	TGTGCCAGCAGCAGCCCTGACTATGGCTACACCTTC	CASSSPDYGYTF
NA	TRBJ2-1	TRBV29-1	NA	TGCAGCGTTGCCAACAATGAGCAGTTCTTC	CSVANNEQFF
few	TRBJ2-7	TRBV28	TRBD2	TGTGCCAGCAGTAGCCTCCGGACTAGATCCTACGAGCAGTACTTC	CASSSLRTRSYEQYF
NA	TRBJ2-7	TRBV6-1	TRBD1	TGTGCCAGCAGAAGACAGGGGCCTAACGAGCAGTACTTC	CASRRQGPNEQYF
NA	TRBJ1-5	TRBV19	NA	TGTGCCAGTAGTATCCGACAGAGCTTGGAGCCCCAGCATTTT	CASSIRQSLEPQHF
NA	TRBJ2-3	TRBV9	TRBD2	TGTGCCAGCAGCGGACCGACTAGCGCCACAGATACGCAGTATTTT	CASSGPTSATDTQYF
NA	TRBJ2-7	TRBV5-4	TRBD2	TGTGCCAGCAGCCCCGGACTAGCGAAGGAGCAGTACTTC	CASSPGLAKEQYF
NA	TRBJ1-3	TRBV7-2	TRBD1	TGTGCCAGCAGCCAGACAGGGTTATACCCTGGAAACACCATATATTTT	CASSQTGLYPGNTIYF
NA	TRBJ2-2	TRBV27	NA	TGTGCCAGCAGTTCCTCTACAGGAAACACCGGGGAGCTGTTTTTT	CASSSSTGNTGELFF
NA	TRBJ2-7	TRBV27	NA	TGTGCCAGCAGTTTATCCGTCGGGGACTACGAGCAGTACTTC	CASSLSVGDYEQYF
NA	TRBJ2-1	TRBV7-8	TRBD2	TGTGCCGGTGGGGCTAGCGGGATCTATGAGCAGTTCTTC	CAGGASGIYEQFF
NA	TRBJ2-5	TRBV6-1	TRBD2	TGTGCCAGCAGGTGGACTAGCGGCTACCAAGAGACCCAGTACTTC	CASRWTSGYQETQYF
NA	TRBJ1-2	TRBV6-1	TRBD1	TGTGCCAGCAGCAGACAGGGGGGCGACTATGGCTACACCTTC	CASSRQGGDYGYTF